This T cell receptor beta chain was retrieved from a study of spatial heterogeneity in lung cancer. Study findings and constraints: The number of expanded tumor alpha and beta chains correlated with mutation number.

TCRdb passed the 5' RACE reads through MiXCR, listing each CDR3 protein once. The table has fewer than 200 distinct CDR3 sequences, about 35% seen once. Sample time point: sample taken at primary tumor resection. This clonotype was detected only a few times. Its antigen is currently unknown. This beta chain represents an off-target read in a library built for alpha chains; its size is of limited meaning. The CDR3 has 14 residues. Germline loops: CDR1 SGHRS, CDR2 YFSETQ. V was cut by 0 bases and J by 3 bases, with 10 bases left in between. This TCR came from a male donor with early-stage non-small cell lung cancer. The chain uses TRBV5-1 and TRBJ2-7; D might be TRBD1 or TRBD2, each matching 5 bases. The sample here was lung tumor tissue, taken at surgery. The CDR3 is CASSLGDVVYEQYF. DNA of the CDR3: TGCGCCAGCAGCTTGGGGGACGTAGTCTACGAGCAGTACTTC. Supplemented by reference TRBV5-1 and TRBJ2-7, the full variable domain reads KAGVTQTPRYLIKTRGQQVTLSCSPISGHRSVSWYQQTPGQGLQFLFEYFSETQRNKGNFPGRFSGRQFSNSRSEMNVSTLELGDSALYLCASSLGDVVYEQYFGPGTRLTVT.